This T cell receptor (beta chain) was sequenced during a study of neurological immune-mediated disorders. Findings and limits, study-wide: A possible signature appeared as one related-CDR3 cluster, in which phylogenetic grouping placed the repertoires of 18 of 34 multiple sclerosis patients. Multiple sclerosis was found to have the least TCR clonal expansion, below healthy controls, and HTLV-1-associated myelopathy the most.

In this sample, this clonotype turned up many times. The antigen is undetermined. MiXCR was run by TCRdb on the 5' RACE reads, yielding one entry per CDR3 protein. The sample yields 100,000 or so distinct CDR3 sequences, 3% to 4% seen once. In germline, CDR1 is SGDLS, CDR2 YYNGEE. V was cut by 4 bases and J by 1 base, with 9 bases left in between. The CDR3 sequence is 14 residues long. The sequencing input was PBMCs. This clonotype originated in a woman younger than 30 with multiple sclerosis. The J gene is TRBJ1-5, the V gene TRBV9; D might be TRBD1 (6 bases). The CDR3 loop is CASSTTGSNQPQHF. The CDR3 region has the DNA TGTGCCAGCAGCACAACAGGGAGCAATCAGCCCCAGCATTTT.